This TCR beta chain was observed in a study of cytomegalovirus exposure and HLA in healthy donors. Study outcomes and limitations: Across HLA loci, a later analysis found differing TCR association rates, with DRB1 most and HLA-C fewest. Among TCR beta chains of equal frequency, HLA-associated ones were more clonally expanded in a later analysis.

Trimming took 0 bases from V and 4 from J, leaving 9 bases between them. The CDR3 consists of 15 residues. Germline CDR1 and CDR2: LGHNA and YNFKEQ. Use of 60 Vbeta and 13 Jbeta primers characterized the PCR. The protocol was immunoSEQ multiplex PCR, while the TCRdb copy is restricted to in-frame clones and leaves out a portion. This sample yields about 130,000 clones, of which approximately 70% are seen a single time; approximately 2.6% belongs to the top ten. Remarks on this clone: Its antigen is unidentified.

The J gene is TRBJ1-4, the V gene TRBV4-2, with D uncertain. Sequencing was performed on PBMCs. This clonotype was sampled from a woman aged 60-70 years in good health and CMV-seropositive. The CDR3 here is CASSQEQISNEKLFF. As DNA, the CDR3 is TGTGCCAGCAGCCAAGAGCAGATCAGTAATGAAAAACTGTTTTTT.